This TCR beta chain was captured by sequencing in a study of blood T cell repertoires in COVID-19. Looking at the study overall: Whether acute or convalescent, the COVID-19 samples came from the United States, Italy and Spain. In each case, the material was cDNA or gDNA derived from T cells, B-cell-depleted T cells, or PBMCs.

Assay: immunoSEQ multiplex PCR; the TCRdb copy retains only in-frame clones and omits some. Here the sample spans about 180,000 clones, approximately 83% being singletons. V lost 1 base and J lost 4; bases outside the gene matches: 3. The CDR3 totals 16 residues. The germline CDR1 and CDR2 sequences are GTSNPN and SVGIG (reference sequence). The chain uses TRBV30 and TRBJ2-3; 15 nucleotides match TRBD2. The material sequenced was peripheral blood. The receptor comes from a man between 60 and 75 years old with acute or convalescent COVID-19. For the CDR3, the DNA is TGTGCCTGGAGTGCCCGGACTAGCGGGAGGGCAGATACGCAGTATTTT. This gives the protein CAWSARTSGRADTQYF.